A selection of T cell receptor beta chains follows, all from one sample in a study of blood T cell repertoires in COVID-19. The table came from immunoSEQ multiplex PCR; TCRdb's copy has only in-frame clones and leaves some out. Here the sample spans approximately 150,000 clones, roughly 87% being singletons. Sequencing input: peripheral blood. The source is a man between 70 and 80 years old with acute or convalescent COVID-19. The CDR3 runs from the conserved cysteine through the conserved F or W. Fields, in order: J gene, D gene, clone size, V gene, CDR3 length, CDR3 DNA, CDR3 protein. The D gene is left open where the match is weak. The size field is filled for only some rows; it gives once, few, many or a size class.

TRBJ1-4	TRBD1	few	TRBV24-1	18	TGTGCCACCAGTGGCCTAACCGGACAGGGAAGAACTAATGAAAAACTGTTTTTT	CATSGLTGQGRTNEKLFF
TRBJ2-2	.	.	TRBV28	13	TGTGCCAGCAGTTTATTCAGGACCGGGGAGCTGTTTTTT	CASSLFRTGELFF
TRBJ2-1	TRBD1	.	TRBV5-8	13	TGTGCCAGCAGCCCCGGGACAGGGCATGAGCAGTTCTTC	CASSPGTGHEQFF
TRBJ1-6	.	.	TRBV23-1	18	TGCGCCAGCAGTCAATCTTTGAGGATTATAGCCTATAATTCACCCCTCCACTTT	CASSQSLRIIAYNSPLHF
TRBJ1-3	.	.	TRBV15	17	TGTGCCACCAGCAGAGATCTTCAGGGATACGCTGGAAACACCATATATTTT	CATSRDLQGYAGNTIYF
TRBJ2-7	TRBD1	few	TRBV7-8	16	TGTGCCAGCAGCATACGGGACAGGGGGTACTCCTACGAGCAGTACTTC	CASSIRDRGYSYEQYF
TRBJ2-7	TRBD1	once	TRBV5-6	14	TGTGCCAGCAGCTTGGGGCAGGGGGTCCCCGAGCAGTACTTC	CASSLGQGVPEQYF
TRBJ1-5	.	.	TRBV30	15	TGTGCCTGGAGTGACCTGATGGGCCGCAATCAGCCCCAGCATTTT	CAWSDLMGRNQPQHF
TRBJ1-4	.	.	TRBV18	13	TGTGCCAGCTCCACCTTACTCCATGAAAAACTGTTTTTT	CASSTLLHEKLFF
TRBJ1-2	TRBD1	.	TRBV5-1	15	TGCGCCAGCAGCCCCCAGAGGGACAGGGGGCATGGCTACACCTTC	CASSPQRDRGHGYTF
TRBJ1-1	.	.	TRBV9	14	TGTGCCAGCAGCCCAACATCCCGGGACACTGAAGCTTTCTTT	CASSPTSRDTEAFF
TRBJ2-2	TRBD2	.	TRBV3-1/TRBV3-2	14	TGTGCCAGCAGCCAAGTGGCGGGAGCCGGGGAGCTGTTTTTT	CASSQVAGAGELFF
TRBJ2-5	TRBD2	once	TRBV5-1	15	TGCGCCAGCAGCTTCGTTAGCGGGGGGGTTAAGACCCAGTACTTC	CASSFVSGGVKTQYF
TRBJ1-1	.	.	TRBV6-5	13	TGTGCCAGCTGCTGCGACAGGACAACTGAAGCTTTCTTT	CASCCDRTTEAFF
TRBJ1-4	.	.	TRBV7-9	15	TGTGCCTCGCCGGGAAGGACTGCAACTAATGAAAAACTGTTTTTT	CASPGRTATNEKLFF
TRBJ2-1	TRBD1	.	TRBV6-4	14	TGTGCCAGCAGTGCAAACAGGGGGCGAAATGAGCAGTTCTTC	CASSANRGRNEQFF
TRBJ1-4	.	few	TRBV5-1	13	TGCGCCAGCAGCTTAGAGACCCCGGGGGAACTGTTTTTT	CASSLETPGELFF
TRBJ2-3	.	.	TRBV7-7	15	TGTGCCAGCAGCTTCACCCTCTTGACAGCAGATACGCAGTATTTT	CASSFTLLTADTQYF
TRBJ2-7	.	.	TRBV19	14	TGTGCCAGCAGCCGGACAGGGGCGGGAGGAGAGCAGTACTTC	CASSRTGAGGEQYF
TRBJ1-3	TRBD1	.	TRBV19	16	TGTGCCTGTCGACGAGGGACAGGGAGCTCTGGAAACACCATATATTTT	CACRRGTGSSGNTIYF
TRBJ1-2	.	.	TRBV6-1	15	TGTGCCAGCAGTGAAGGTGGCAGGCTTAACTATGGCTACACCTTC	CASSEGGRLNYGYTF
TRBJ2-3	TRBD2	few	TRBV5-1	15	TGCGCCAGCAGCGTCGGAGCGGGGGACACAGATACGCAGTATTTT	CASSVGAGDTDTQYF
TRBJ1-2	TRBD1	.	TRBV6-5	15	TGTGCCACCCGGCCGGGACAGGAGGCCCTCTATGGCTACACCTTC	CATRPGQEALYGYTF
TRBJ2-6	.	.	TRBV7-9	17	TGTGCCAGCAGCTTAGAGGGACATCGCTCTGGGGCCAACGTCCTGACTTTC	CASSLEGHRSGANVLTF
TRBJ2-2	TRBD1	.	TRBV19	14	TGTGCCAGTAGTGACAGGGTGAACACCGGGGAGCTGTTTTTT	CASSDRVNTGELFF
TRBJ2-1	.	.	TRBV7-9	13	TGTGCCAGCAGCTTAGTAGGGGGCAATGAGCAGTTCTTC	CASSLVGGNEQFF
TRBJ1-6	.	.	TRBV19	15	TGTGCCAGTAGTATAGGAGGGAGCGATAATTCACCCCTCCACTTT	CASSIGGSDNSPLHF